This TCR beta chain was profiled in a study of blood T cell repertoires in COVID-19. As for the study in general: Samples representing acute and convalescent COVID-19 were sourced from the United States, Italy and Spain. Sources were T cells, B-cell-depleted T cells, or PBMCs; the material itself was cDNA or gDNA.

Original analysis: From reference gene primer amplification, estimates of nucleated cell counts were derived. The data were produced by immunoSEQ multiplex PCR, yet TCRdb's version contains in-frame clones alone and is incomplete. The V and J calls and clone size come from that table; D and trimming were worked out from the DNA. The sample yields fewer than 70,000 clones, over 75% seen once. The sequencing input was peripheral blood. The sequence was collected from a man between 50 and 59 years old with active COVID-19.

The DNA for the CDR3 is TGTGCCAGCAGGACTCAGGGGGCGGCCACCGGGGAGCTGTTTTTT. Its translation: CASRTQGAATGELFF. This chain uses TRBV2 with TRBJ2-2; 8 bases are shared with TRBD1. From germline, CDR1 is SNHLY and CDR2 FYNNEI. Trimming cost V 6 bases and J 4 bases; bases outside gene matches: 7. The CDR3 is made up of 15 amino acids.